Below, 9 T cell receptor beta chains from the same sample are listed, as sequenced in a study of blood T cell repertoires in COVID-19. This table comes from immunoSEQ multiplex PCR, and its TCRdb copy is limited to in-frame clones, with some not included. The repertoire holds over 90,000 clones, 60% to 80% seen once, with 9.8% in the top ten. The specimen sequenced was peripheral blood. These receptor sequences come from a man between 60 and 75 years old with active or convalescent COVID-19.

The chain couples TRBV19 to TRBJ2-2; 8 bases are shared with TRBD1. The V and J ends lost 6 bases and 5 bases, in that order; junction bases with no gene match: 8. CDR3 length: 15 residues. Germline CDR1 reads LNHDA; CDR2 reads SQIVND (reference sequence). CDR3 residues: CASSLDRVETGELFF. In DNA, the CDR3 is TGTGCCAGTAGCCTGGACAGGGTCGAAACCGGGGAGCTGTTTTTT.

The J gene is TRBJ2-1, the V gene TRBV5-1, with a possible D match to TRBD1 (6 bases). CDR3 length: 12 amino acids. The germline gives CDR1 SGHRS, CDR2 YFSETQ. Deletions cut 4 bases from V and 6 bases from J, with 8 bases between. In DNA, the CDR3 is TGCGCCAGCAGCGGGGACATCAATGAGCAGTTCTTC. It yields the protein CASSGDINEQFF. Looking up the rest from reference TRBV5-1 and TRBJ2-1 gives the full variable domain: KAGVTQTPRYLIKTRGQQVTLSCSPISGHRSVSWYQQTPGQGLQFLFEYFSETQRNKGNFPGRFSGRQFSNSRSEMNVSTLELGDSALYLCASSGDINEQFFGPGTRLTVL.

This clone was seen more than once but under ten times. The CDR3: CASRGEIGQPQHF. DNA for the CDR3: TGTGCCAGCAGGGGAGAGATTGGTCAGCCCCAGCATTTT. The chain joins TRBV2 to TRBJ1-5; no clear D. Germline V lookup: CDR1 SNHLY, CDR2 FYNNEI. Trimming pared 6 bases from V and 6 bases from J, leaving 12 bases between. The length of the CDR3 is 13 residues.

This chain connects TRBV6-5 to TRBJ1-2; 11 bases are a match to TRBD1. The CDR3 runs to 16 residues. CDR1 is MNHEY, CDR2 SVGAGI, per germline. With 4 bases clipped from V and 7 bases from J, the junction kept 11 bases outside the gene matches. Here the CDR3 reads CASSFRRTGGASGYTF. CDR3 bases: TGTGCCAGCAGTTTTCGACGGACAGGGGGCGCTTCTGGCTACACCTTC.

This clone was seen only once. The J gene is TRBJ1-2, the V gene TRBV28; TRBD1 aligns across 10 bases. The CDR3 covers 15 residues. With 5 bases clipped from V and 0 bases from J, the junction kept 3 bases outside the gene matches. Germline CDR1 and CDR2: MDHEN and SYDVKM. The CDR3: CASSQGTGANYGYTF. CDR3 nucleotide sequence: TGTGCCAGCAGTCAAGGGACAGGGGCTAACTATGGCTACACCTTC.

The chain carries TRBV6-6 and TRBJ2-3; 9 bases map to TRBD2. The CDR3 has 15 residues. V was pared by 5 bases and J by 6 bases, with 9 bases of the junction left unmatched. Germline V gene data show CDR1 as MNHNY and CDR2 as SVGAGI (reference sequence). This chain's CDR3 is CASSPTSGPSDTQYF. The CDR3 DNA sequence: TGTGCCAGCAGTCCAACTAGCGGGCCTTCGGATACGCAGTATTTT.

This clone was seen many times. V and J are TRBV9 and TRBJ1-2; no clear D. Trimming took off 5 bases at V and 8 bases at J, with 13 bases between the two ends. The CDR3 totals 12 residues. Germline V gene data show CDR1 as SGDLS and CDR2 as YYNGEE. CDR3 sequence: CASREGSTGYTF. CDR3 sequence (DNA): TGTGCCAGCAGAGAGGGAAGTACGGGCTACACCTTC.

This clone appeared once. This chain links TRBV27 with TRBJ2-2, with TRBD2 matching 8 bases. Looked up from germline, CDR1 is MNHEY and CDR2 is SMNVEV (reference sequence). Trimming took 3 bases from V and 2 from J; bases not matched to a gene: 5. This CDR3 is 16 amino acids long. CDR3 nucleotides: TGTGCCAGCAGTTTCAGGCGGGAGGTCAACACCGGGGAGCTGTTTTTT. It translates to CASSFRREVNTGELFF.

The chain uses TRBV2 and TRBJ2-1; TRBD2 aligns across 10 bases. The CDR3 spans 16 residues. Germline V gene lookup returns CDR1 SNHLY and CDR2 FYNNEI. V gave up 6 bases and J gave up 2 bases; unmatched junction bases: 7. The CDR3 nucleotides read TGTGCCAGCAGCCGATTAACTAGCGGGACCTACAATGAGCAGTTCTTC. Its protein product is CASSRLTSGTYNEQFF.